The T cell receptor beta chain under discussion was sequenced for a study of blood T cell repertoires in COVID-19. Study background: In each case, the material was cDNA or gDNA derived from T cells, B-cell-depleted T cells, or PBMCs.

This CDR3 contains 16 residues. Per the germline V gene, CDR1 is LNHNV and CDR2 is YYDKDF (reference sequence). The V end lost 0 bases, the J end lost 0 bases, and 6 bases lay between the germline ends. Source study methods: For nucleated cells, counts were estimated from reference gene primer amplification. Sequenced by immunoSEQ multiplex PCR; TCRdb stores in-frame clones only, minus some. V and J calls and clone size are those listed in that table; D and trimming were worked out from the DNA. This table has hundreds of thousands of clones, about four fifths appearing once. The V gene is TRBV15, the J gene TRBJ2-6; D call uncertain. Sequencing used peripheral blood. The clonotype originates from a man older than 75 with acute or convalescent COVID-19. The CDR3 reads CATSRDFLSGANVLTF. The CDR3 coding sequence is TGTGCCACCAGCAGAGATTTCCTCTCTGGGGCCAACGTCCTGACTTTC. Full variable domain (missing parts from reference TRBV15 and TRBJ2-6): DAMVIQNPRYQVTQFGKPVTLSCSQTLNHNVMYWYQQKSSQAPKLLFHYYDKDFNNEADTPDNFQSRRPNTSFCFLDIRSPGLGDTAMYLCATSRDFLSGANVLTFGAGSRLTVL.